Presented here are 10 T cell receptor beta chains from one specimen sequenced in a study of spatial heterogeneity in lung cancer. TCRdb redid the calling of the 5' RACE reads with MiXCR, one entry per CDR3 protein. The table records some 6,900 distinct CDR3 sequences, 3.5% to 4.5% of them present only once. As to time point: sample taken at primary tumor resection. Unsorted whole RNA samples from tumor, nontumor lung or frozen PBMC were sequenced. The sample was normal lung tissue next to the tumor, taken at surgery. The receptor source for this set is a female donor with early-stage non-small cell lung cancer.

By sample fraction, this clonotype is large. The CDR3 DNA reads TGCAGCGTGGGGTCGAGTAATGGAGGCACAGATACGCAGTATTTT. Encoded protein: CSVGSSNGGTDTQYF. J is TRBJ2-3 and V is TRBV29-1; D gene ambiguous. The CDR3 has 15 amino acids. Germline V lookup: CDR1 SQVTM, CDR2 ANQGSEA. The V and J ends lost 6 bases and 1 base respectively, with 17 bases between them.

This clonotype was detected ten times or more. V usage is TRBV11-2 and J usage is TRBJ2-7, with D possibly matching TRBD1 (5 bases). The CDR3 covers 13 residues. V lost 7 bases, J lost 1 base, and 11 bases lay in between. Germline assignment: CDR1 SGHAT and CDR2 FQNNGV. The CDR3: CASKGPGSYEQYF. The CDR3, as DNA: TGTGCCAGCAAGGGTCCAGGGTCCTACGAGCAGTACTTC.

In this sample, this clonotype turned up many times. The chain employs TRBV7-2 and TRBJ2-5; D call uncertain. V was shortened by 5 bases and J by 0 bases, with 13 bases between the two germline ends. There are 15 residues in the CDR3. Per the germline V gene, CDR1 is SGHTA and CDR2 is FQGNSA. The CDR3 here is CASSPQWTDQETQYF. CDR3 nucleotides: TGTGCCAGCAGCCCACAATGGACGGACCAAGAGACCCAGTACTTC.

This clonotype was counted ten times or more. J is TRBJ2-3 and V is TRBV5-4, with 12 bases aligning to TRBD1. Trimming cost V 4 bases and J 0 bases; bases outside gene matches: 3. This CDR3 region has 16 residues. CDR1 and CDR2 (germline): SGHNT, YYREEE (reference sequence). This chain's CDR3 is CASSLGQGASTDTQYF. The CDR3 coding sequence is TGTGCCAGCAGCCTGGGACAGGGGGCAAGCACAGATACGCAGTATTTT.

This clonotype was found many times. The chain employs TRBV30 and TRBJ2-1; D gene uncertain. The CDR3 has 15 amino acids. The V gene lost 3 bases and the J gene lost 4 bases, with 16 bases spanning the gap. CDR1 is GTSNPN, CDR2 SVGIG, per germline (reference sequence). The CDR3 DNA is TGTGCCTGGAGGGGTCTCGCCCCGGGTTACAATGAGCAGTTCTTC. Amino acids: CAWRGLAPGYNEQFF.

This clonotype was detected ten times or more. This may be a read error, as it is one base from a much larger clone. The CDR3 is CASSLLTGDFVEQYF. CDR3 sequence (DNA): TGTGCCAGCAGCCTTCTCACAGGGGATTTCGTCGAGCAGTACTTC. The genes are TRBV14 and TRBJ2-7; 7 nucleotides agree with TRBD1. The germline V gene has CDR1 SGHDN and CDR2 FVKESK. This CDR3 region has 15 residues. V was clipped by 4 bases and J by 6 bases; unmatched bases: 12.

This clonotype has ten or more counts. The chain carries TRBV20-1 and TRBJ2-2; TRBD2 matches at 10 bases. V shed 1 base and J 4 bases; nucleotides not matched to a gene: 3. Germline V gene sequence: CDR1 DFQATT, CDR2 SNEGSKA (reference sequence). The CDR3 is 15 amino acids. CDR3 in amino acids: CSARGAGGLTGELFF. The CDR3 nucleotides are TGCAGTGCTAGAGGAGCGGGGGGGCTCACCGGGGAGCTGTTTTTT.

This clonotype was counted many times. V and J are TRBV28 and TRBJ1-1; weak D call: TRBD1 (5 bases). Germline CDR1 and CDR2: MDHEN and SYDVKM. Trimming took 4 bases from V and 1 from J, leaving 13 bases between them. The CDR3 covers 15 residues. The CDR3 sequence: CASSSPGLKNTEAFF. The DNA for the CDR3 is TGTGCCAGCAGTTCACCGGGACTCAAGAACACTGAAGCTTTCTTT. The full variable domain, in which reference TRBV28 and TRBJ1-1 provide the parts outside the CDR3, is DVKVTQSSRYLVKRTGEKVFLECVQDMDHENMFWYRQDPGLGLRLIYFSYDVKMKEKGDIPEGYSVSREKKERFSLILESASTNQTSMYLCASSSPGLKNTEAFFGQGTRLTVV.

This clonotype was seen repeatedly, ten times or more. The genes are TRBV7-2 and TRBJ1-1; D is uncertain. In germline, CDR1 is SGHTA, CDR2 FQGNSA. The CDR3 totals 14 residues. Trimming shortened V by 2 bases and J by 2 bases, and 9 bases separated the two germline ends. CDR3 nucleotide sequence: TGTGCCAGCAGCTTAAAGGCAGGAAACACTGAAGCTTTCTTT. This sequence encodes CASSLKAGNTEAFF.

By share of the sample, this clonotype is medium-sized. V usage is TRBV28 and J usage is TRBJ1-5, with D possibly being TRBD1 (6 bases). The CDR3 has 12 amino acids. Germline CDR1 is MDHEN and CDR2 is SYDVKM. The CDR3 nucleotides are TGTGCGGGGGGGCGATTAGACCAGCCCCAGCATTTT. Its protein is CAGGRLDQPQHF.